A selection of T cell receptor beta chains follows, all from one sample in a study of blood T cell repertoires in COVID-19. Here immunoSEQ multiplex PCR was the method, and the copy in TCRdb shows in-frame clones only, minus some. The data contain fewer than 200,000 clones, 85% to 90% of them singletons. Material for sequencing was peripheral blood. These receptors all stem from a woman older than 75 with COVID-19, enrolled during active disease. Each CDR3 is given with its conserved first and last residue. The D gene is left open where the match is weak. The size field is filled for only some rows; it gives once, few, many or a size class.

DNA: TGTGCCAGCAGCAAAGGGGGATCAGGGGCCACTGAAGCTTTCTTT
CDR3: CASSKGGSGATEAFF
V: TRBV21-1
size: -
D: -
J: TRBJ1-1

DNA: TGTGCCAGCTCACCACCTATAAACAGTTACACTGAAGCTTTCTTT
CDR3: CASSPPINSYTEAFF
V: TRBV18
size: -
D: -
J: TRBJ1-1

DNA: TGTGCCAGCAGCCTCGGGACTAGCGGCACAGATACGCAGTATTTT
CDR3: CASSLGTSGTDTQYF
V: TRBV4-2
size: -
D: TRBD2
J: TRBJ2-3

DNA: TGTGCCAGCAGTTATCCCAGCCTAGCGGGAGATGGTAACATTCAGTACTTC
CDR3: CASSYPSLAGDGNIQYF
V: TRBV6-2/TRBV6-3
size: -
D: TRBD2
J: TRBJ2-4

DNA: TGTGCCAGCAGCAATAGCGGGAGCACCGGGGAGCTGTTTTTT
CDR3: CASSNSGSTGELFF
V: TRBV9
size: -
D: TRBD2
J: TRBJ2-2

DNA: TGTGCCAGCAGTTTAGGCAGGGGGAACGGCTACACCTTC
CDR3: CASSLGRGNGYTF
V: TRBV28
size: -
D: TRBD1
J: TRBJ1-2

DNA: TGCGCCAGCAGCTTGTCCCCCGGGGGAAACACCGGGGAGCTGTTTTTT
CDR3: CASSLSPGGNTGELFF
V: TRBV5-1
size: -
D: -
J: TRBJ2-2

DNA: TGTGCCAGTACCACCACAGTTCTCTACAATGAGCAGTTCTTC
CDR3: CASTTTVLYNEQFF
V: TRBV19
size: -
D: -
J: TRBJ2-1

DNA: TGTGCCAGCAGCGTAGGGACTATGGGGGCCAACGTCCTGACTTTC
CDR3: CASSVGTMGANVLTF
V: TRBV9
size: -
D: -
J: TRBJ2-6

DNA: TGTGCCAGCAGTTTCCAAGGACTAGCGGGAATATACGAGCAGTACTTC
CDR3: CASSFQGLAGIYEQYF
V: TRBV28
size: once
D: TRBD2
J: TRBJ2-7

DNA: TGTGCCAGCAGTTTGCGGCTAGCGGGCAGAAATGAGCAGTTCTTC
CDR3: CASSLRLAGRNEQFF
V: TRBV27
size: -
D: TRBD2
J: TRBJ2-1

DNA: TGTGCCAGCAGCGTAGACGCGGGTGGGATCTACGAGCAGTACTTC
CDR3: CASSVDAGGIYEQYF
V: TRBV9
size: -
D: -
J: TRBJ2-7

DNA: TGCGCCAGCGGACTAGCGGGAGCCTCGTCGGCCTACGAGCAGTACTTC
CDR3: CASGLAGASSAYEQYF
V: TRBV4-1
size: -
D: TRBD2
J: TRBJ2-7

DNA: TGTGCCAGCAGTTTTAACACTCGAGGCGGCTACACCTTC
CDR3: CASSFNTRGGYTF
V: TRBV28
size: -
D: -
J: TRBJ1-2

DNA: TGCGCCAGCAGCCTCCGAGCGGGGTATTCCTACGAGCAGTACTTC
CDR3: CASSLRAGYSYEQYF
V: TRBV5-1
size: -
D: TRBD2
J: TRBJ2-7

DNA: TGTGCCAGCAGTTTACAGGGGACGGGGTACGAGCAGTACTTC
CDR3: CASSLQGTGYEQYF
V: TRBV28
size: -
D: -
J: TRBJ2-7

DNA: TGTGCCAGCAGCCTTCAGACAGGGGGAGCCTACAATGAGCAGTTCTTC
CDR3: CASSLQTGGAYNEQFF
V: TRBV3-1/TRBV3-2
size: few
D: TRBD1
J: TRBJ2-1

DNA: TGTGCCAGCAGCTTGAAAGGGGTCGGCTCTGGAAACACCATATATTTT
CDR3: CASSLKGVGSGNTIYF
V: TRBV5-6
size: -
D: -
J: TRBJ1-3

DNA: TGTGCCAGCAGTTACAACCAAGGGGGCCCTGGTGGTACCCAGCATTTT
CDR3: CASSYNQGGPGGTQHF
V: TRBV6-5
size: -
D: TRBD1
J: TRBJ1-5

DNA: TGCGCCAGCAGCTTGGAGGGGGTTAGCTCCTACAATGAGCAGTTCTTC
CDR3: CASSLEGVSSYNEQFF
V: TRBV5-1
size: -
D: -
J: TRBJ2-1

DNA: TGTGCCAGCAGTTACGCGGGCAATGAGCAGTTCTTC
CDR3: CASSYAGNEQFF
V: TRBV3-1/TRBV3-2
size: -
D: -
J: TRBJ2-1

DNA: TGTGCCAGCAGACCGACAGGGAACAATGAGCAGTTCTTC
CDR3: CASRPTGNNEQFF
V: TRBV7-2
size: few
D: TRBD1
J: TRBJ2-1

DNA: TGTGCCAGCAGTGAAGAGTGGGCCGCAGATACGCAGTATTTT
CDR3: CASSEEWAADTQYF
V: TRBV25-1
size: -
D: -
J: TRBJ2-3

DNA: TGTGCCAGCTCACCCTCCGGACAGGGTATGGGGGAGACCCAGTACTTC
CDR3: CASSPSGQGMGETQYF
V: TRBV18
size: -
D: TRBD1
J: TRBJ2-5

DNA: TGTGCCAGCAGCCTACGGGACAGTGCTAACTATGGCTACACCTTC
CDR3: CASSLRDSANYGYTF
V: TRBV7-9
size: few
D: TRBD1
J: TRBJ1-2

DNA: TGTGCCAGCAGCTTCGGGGTACTAGGGTCACCCCTCCACTTT
CDR3: CASSFGVLGSPLHF
V: TRBV5-8
size: -
D: -
J: TRBJ1-6

DNA: TGTGCCAGCAGCCGGACTAGCGGGAGGACCTCCTACGAGCAGTACTTC
CDR3: CASSRTSGRTSYEQYF
V: TRBV5-5
size: -
D: TRBD2
J: TRBJ2-7

DNA: TGTGCCAGCAGCTCGACTCCGGGACAAGAAGCTTTCTTT
CDR3: CASSSTPGQEAFF
V: TRBV5-4
size: -
D: -
J: TRBJ1-1

DNA: TGCGCCAGCAGCTCGAGGGAGACTGAAGCTTTCTTT
CDR3: CASSSRETEAFF
V: TRBV5-1
size: -
D: -
J: TRBJ1-1

DNA: TGTGCCAGCAGCTTATTTATTACAGGGGGCTACGAGCAGTACTTC
CDR3: CASSLFITGGYEQYF
V: TRBV7-2
size: -
D: TRBD1
J: TRBJ2-7

DNA: TGCGCCAGCAGCCAAGATCGGACAGGGACCCTATTATTGGGGAAACTGTTTTTT
CDR3: CASSQDRTGTLLLGKLFF
V: TRBV4-3
size: -
D: TRBD1
J: TRBJ1-4

DNA: TGTGCCAGCAGCCAGGACAGCCCGAACACTGAAGCTTTCTTT
CDR3: CASSQDSPNTEAFF
V: TRBV5-4
size: -
D: -
J: TRBJ1-1

DNA: TGTGCCAGCACCCCGCACAGGGAGCGGACTGAAGCTTTCTTT
CDR3: CASTPHRERTEAFF
V: TRBV28
size: -
D: -
J: TRBJ1-1

DNA: TGTGCCAGCAGCTTGGGTGGCAGAATGCATGAAAAACTGTTTTTT
CDR3: CASSLGGRMHEKLFF
V: TRBV5-8
size: -
D: -
J: TRBJ1-4

DNA: TGTGCCAGCAGCTGGGACAGGGGCACTGAAGCTTTCTTT
CDR3: CASSWDRGTEAFF
V: TRBV6-5
size: -
D: TRBD1
J: TRBJ1-1

DNA: TGTGCCAGTAGTATCGGGACTACCCGCACAGATACGCAGTATTTT
CDR3: CASSIGTTRTDTQYF
V: TRBV19
size: -
D: TRBD2
J: TRBJ2-3

DNA: TGTGCCAGCAGCCCGGGACAGGGAGAAGAAAAACTGTTTTTT
CDR3: CASSPGQGEEKLFF
V: TRBV3-1/TRBV3-2
size: -
D: TRBD1
J: TRBJ1-4

DNA: TGCGCCAGCAGCCTTGTCGGGGCCGGGGAGCTGTTTTTT
CDR3: CASSLVGAGELFF
V: TRBV5-1
size: -
D: -
J: TRBJ2-2

DNA: TGTGCCACCAGCAGATCTCTGGGAGGGGATCAGCCCCAGCATTTT
CDR3: CATSRSLGGDQPQHF
V: TRBV15
size: -
D: -
J: TRBJ1-5

DNA: TGCGCCAGCAGTGAGTCGGCAGGGTGGGGTGAAAAACTGTTTTTT
CDR3: CASSESAGWGEKLFF
V: TRBV10-2
size: -
D: -
J: TRBJ1-4

DNA: TGTGCCAGCCAACGACTTGGCCTTTACTACACCTTC
CDR3: CASQRLGLYYTF
V: TRBV28
size: -
D: -
J: TRBJ1-2

DNA: TGTGCCAGCAGCCAAGATGACTTCAATTCACCCCTCCACTTT
CDR3: CASSQDDFNSPLHF
V: TRBV4-2
size: -
D: -
J: TRBJ1-6

DNA: TGTGCCAGCAGCTTATCTGCCCTAGGGGGCCAAGAGACCCAGTACTTC
CDR3: CASSLSALGGQETQYF
V: TRBV7-6
size: -
D: -
J: TRBJ2-5

DNA: TGTGCCAGCAGCCGACCTGACAGGGGTCGAGGTGAAAAACTGTTTTTT
CDR3: CASSRPDRGRGEKLFF
V: TRBV3-1/TRBV3-2
size: -
D: TRBD1
J: TRBJ1-4

DNA: TGTGCCAGCAGCGCGATGGAGGAGCAGTACTTC
CDR3: CASSAMEEQYF
V: TRBV11-1
size: -
D: -
J: TRBJ2-7

DNA: TGTGCCAGCAGCGTTTCAGGGCAGGGGCAGCCCCAGCATTTT
CDR3: CASSVSGQGQPQHF
V: TRBV5-5
size: -
D: -
J: TRBJ1-5

DNA: TGTGCCAGCAGAGCCTTGGTAGGGGGACTAGCGGGAGGAGAGACCCAGTACTTC
CDR3: CASRALVGGLAGGETQYF
V: TRBV7-6
size: -
D: TRBD2
J: TRBJ2-5

DNA: TGTGCCAGCAGCCTTGGAGGACTAGCGGGAGGGCGTGAGCAGTTCTTC
CDR3: CASSLGGLAGGREQFF
V: TRBV11-3
size: -
D: TRBD2
J: TRBJ2-1

DNA: TGTGCCAGCAGCTCGGGACTAGCTCAAGAGACCCAGTACTTC
CDR3: CASSSGLAQETQYF
V: TRBV27
size: -
D: TRBD2
J: TRBJ2-5

DNA: TGTGCCAGCAGCCAAGCTACAGGGGGCAACGAGCCCCAGCATTTT
CDR3: CASSQATGGNEPQHF
V: TRBV3-1/TRBV3-2
size: -
D: TRBD1
J: TRBJ1-5

DNA: TGTGCCAGCAGCCAAGTCACAGGGAAGAGCACTGAAGCTTTCTTT
CDR3: CASSQVTGKSTEAFF
V: TRBV4-2
size: -
D: -
J: TRBJ1-1

DNA: TGTGCCAGCAGCTTACTAGCGGGAGCCTACAATGAGCAGTTCTTC
CDR3: CASSLLAGAYNEQFF
V: TRBV7-2
size: -
D: TRBD2
J: TRBJ2-1

DNA: TGTGCCAGCAGTGTACTATCACCCGGGGAGCTGTTTTTT
CDR3: CASSVLSPGELFF
V: TRBV2
size: -
D: -
J: TRBJ2-2

DNA: TGTGCCAGCAAGGCCAGCGGGCTCACCTACGAGCAGTACTTC
CDR3: CASKASGLTYEQYF
V: TRBV7-2
size: -
D: -
J: TRBJ2-7

DNA: TGTGCCAGCAGTTACACGGACAGGGACACTGAAGCTTTCTTT
CDR3: CASSYTDRDTEAFF
V: TRBV6-5
size: once
D: TRBD1
J: TRBJ1-1